The 19 T cell receptor beta chains listed next were all sequenced from one sample in a study of T cell responses to AZD1222 COVID-19 vaccine. Repertoires were generated with immunoSEQ multiplex PCR, while TCRdb's copy carries only in-frame clones and drops some. The table lists about 130,000 clones, about 94% of them singletons, with around 7% in the top ten. The sample here was peripheral blood, taken on day 0 of AZD1222 vaccination. The receptors here all came from an adult in good health.

The rearrangement links TRBV19 to TRBJ1-1; TRBD1 agrees at 8 bases. In germline, CDR1 is LNHDA, CDR2 SQIVND (reference sequence). This CDR3 contains 14 residues. V shed 6 bases, J shed 3 bases, and the junction held 6 bases outside the gene matches. CDR3 DNA: TGTGCCAGTAGCTATACAGGGGGGGACACTGAAGCTTTCTTT. The encoded protein is CASSYTGGDTEAFF.

The V call is TRBV7-9, the J call TRBJ1-2, with D possibly TRBD1 on 5 matching bases. With 1 base removed from V and 6 bases from J, the gap between germline ends came to 12 bases. The CDR3 runs to 14 residues. Germline loops: CDR1 SEHNR, CDR2 FQNEAQ (reference sequence). DNA for the CDR3: TGTGCCAGCAGCTTAGGAGCAGGGAGGGATGGCTACACCTTC. Its protein is CASSLGAGRDGYTF.

This chain joins TRBV7-9 and TRBJ2-2; 8 positions match TRBD2. The length of the CDR3 is 18 residues. Germline assignment: CDR1 SEHNR and CDR2 FQNEAQ (reference sequence). The ends lost 4 bases at V and 0 bases at J; junction bases unmatched: 10. DNA for the CDR3: TGTGCCAGCAGCTCCCCGGGGGGGAGCCTCGCGAACACCGGGGAGCTGTTTTTT. Translating gives CASSSPGGSLANTGELFF.

The V and J genes are TRBV6-4 and TRBJ2-3; 9 bases line up with TRBD2. This CDR3 contains 15 residues. Germline V CDR1 and CDR2: MRHNA, SNTAGT. V shed 5 bases, J shed 7 bases, and the junction held 10 bases outside the gene matches. In DNA, the CDR3 is TGTGCCAGCAGTTGTCTAGCGGGATTGATGTATACGCAGTATTTT. It yields the protein CASSCLAGLMYTQYF.

The rearrangement uses TRBV5-6 and TRBJ1-3; D gene ambiguous. Germline V CDR1 and CDR2: SGHDT, YYEEEE. With 2 bases removed from V and 0 bases from J, the gap between germline ends came to 12 bases. The CDR3 has 16 amino acids. The chain's CDR3 is CASSLGGGPSGNTIYF. DNA for the CDR3: TGTGCCAGCAGCTTAGGAGGCGGACCCTCTGGAAACACCATATATTTT.

This sequence joins TRBV9 and TRBJ2-1, with D hard to call. The germline gives CDR1 SGDLS, CDR2 YYNGEE. Trimming left V 0 bases short and J 3 bases short, with 22 bases between. The length of the CDR3 is 19 residues. CDR3: CASSVGKAGAIVNYNEQFF. The CDR3 bases are TGTGCCAGCAGCGTAGGAAAAGCCGGAGCCATCGTAAACTACAATGAGCAGTTCTTC.

The chain has TRBV7-2 and TRBJ2-2; 15 nucleotides line up with TRBD2. V was pared by 3 bases and J by 0 bases, with 5 bases of the junction left unmatched. The CDR3 is made up of 19 amino acids. From germline, CDR1 is SGHTA and CDR2 FQGNSA. The CDR3 loop reads CASSLPGLAGGSNTGELFF. CDR3 DNA sequence: TGTGCCAGCAGCTTGCCGGGACTAGCGGGAGGATCGAACACCGGGGAGCTGTTTTTT.

The chain recombines TRBV7-9 with TRBJ1-1, with a weak D call TRBD1 (5 bases). CDR1 SEHNR and CDR2 FQNEAQ come from the germline V gene (reference sequence). Trimming left V 5 bases short and J 7 bases short, with 14 bases between. The CDR3 sequence is 13 residues long. Here the CDR3 reads CASSRDSRGEAFF. DNA for the CDR3: TGTGCCAGCAGCAGGGACTCAAGGGGTGAAGCTTTCTTT.

This clone has only one observation. The rearrangement joins TRBV18 to TRBJ1-2; no reliable D call. Germline CDR1 is KGHSH and CDR2 is LQKENI. V lost 3 bases and J 5 bases, leaving 10 bases between the germline ends. CDR3 length equals 13 residues. CDR3 sequence: CASSPLDTYGYTF. The DNA of the CDR3 is TGTGCCAGCTCACCCCTAGACACTTATGGCTACACCTTC.

Notes on this clone: Other nucleotide sequences in the sample specify the same CDR3. The genes are TRBV2 and TRBJ1-4, with D possibly matching TRBD1 (6 bases). Trimming left V 6 bases short and J 5 bases short, with 10 bases between. The CDR3 sequence is 13 residues long. Germline lookup yields CDR1 SNHLY and CDR2 FYNNEI. The CDR3 nucleotides are TGTGCCAGCAGCCGGACAGAAAATGAAAAACTGTTTTTT. Protein sequence: CASSRTENEKLFF. Variable domain in full (rest from reference TRBV2 and TRBJ1-4): EPEVTQTPSHQVTQMGQEVILRCVPISNHLYFYWYRQILGQKVEFLVSFYNNEISEKSEIFDDQFSVERPDGSNFTLKIRSTKLEDSAMYFCASSRTENEKLFFGSGTQLSVL.

The V call is TRBV5-1, the J call TRBJ1-2; D may be TRBD1 (5 bases). The V gene's germline CDR1 is SGHRS and CDR2 YFSETQ. The CDR3 is 14 amino acids. V lost 5 bases and J 6 bases, leaving 17 bases between the germline ends. The CDR3 DNA reads as TGCGCCAGCAGTGGGCAGGGCTTAGGCGATGGCTACACCTTC. Its protein is CASSGQGLGDGYTF. Full variable domain (outside the CDR3, taken from reference TRBV5-1 and TRBJ1-2): KAGVTQTPRYLIKTRGQQVTLSCSPISGHRSVSWYQQTPGQGLQFLFEYFSETQRNKGNFPGRFSGRQFSNSRSEMNVSTLELGDSALYLCASSGQGLGDGYTFGSGTRLTVV.

J is TRBJ1-2 and V is TRBV28, with 8 nucleotides matching TRBD1. The CDR3 is 13 amino acids. Germline loops: CDR1 MDHEN, CDR2 SYDVKM. V gave up 10 bases and J gave up 7 bases; unmatched junction bases: 11. The CDR3 spells CATEGQGFSGYTF. CDR3 DNA: TGTGCCACCGAAGGACAGGGTTTTTCTGGCTACACCTTC.

The chain employs TRBV11-2 and TRBJ2-3, with TRBD2 identical over 12 bases. This CDR3 has 17 amino acids. The V and J ends lost 5 bases and 4 bases, in that order; junction bases with no gene match: 10. Looked up from germline, CDR1 is SGHAT and CDR2 is FQNNGV. This CDR3 reads CASSLLTTSGRSDTQYF. CDR3 coding DNA: TGTGCCAGCAGCCTTTTAACGACTAGCGGGAGATCAGATACGCAGTATTTT.

V is TRBV27 and J is TRBJ1-1; D might be TRBD1 (6 bases). CDR1 is MNHEY, CDR2 SMNVEV, per germline (reference sequence). Deletions cut 1 base from V and 5 bases from J, with 14 bases between. CDR3 length equals 15 residues. CDR3 DNA: TGTGCCAGCAGTTTATTAAAACAGGGACGGACTGAAGCTTTCTTT. Encoded protein: CASSLLKQGRTEAFF.

The CDR3 spells CASSSPGTGFSGANVLTF. CDR3 coding DNA: TGTGCCAGCAGTTCACCCGGGACAGGGTTCTCTGGGGCCAACGTCCTGACTTTC. The chain carries TRBV28 and TRBJ2-6; TRBD1 matches 9 bases. The CDR3 length is 18 residues. CDR1 MDHEN and CDR2 SYDVKM come from the germline V gene. V lost 4 bases and J lost 0; bases outside the gene matches: 7.

This sequence joins TRBV5-4 and TRBJ1-1, with D possibly matching TRBD1 (5 bases). Germline V lookup: CDR1 SGHNT, CDR2 YYREEE (reference sequence). The CDR3 is made up of 15 amino acids. V lost 4 bases and J 1 base, leaving 14 bases between the germline ends. The CDR3 nucleotides are TGTGCCAGCAGCCACCAAGGGGCCGAGAACACTGAAGCTTTCTTT. Protein sequence: CASSHQGAENTEAFF.

This clone appeared once. V is TRBV27 and J is TRBJ1-1; D is undetermined. V gave up 3 bases and J gave up 5 bases, with 10 bases separating them. CDR1 is MNHEY and CDR2 is SMNVEV in the germline V gene (reference sequence). The length of the CDR3 is 13 residues. The DNA of the CDR3 is TGTGCCAGCAGTTTTAGGTCAGCTACTGAAGCTTTCTTT. The encoded protein is CASSFRSATEAFF.

The chain has TRBV5-1 and TRBJ1-1; D is unresolved. V lost 3 bases and J lost 7, with 13 bases in between. CDR1 and CDR2 (germline): SGHRS, YFSETQ. The CDR3 length is 13 residues. CDR3 region: CASSSYPDGEAFF. Written as DNA, the CDR3 is TGCGCCAGCAGCTCCTACCCGGACGGTGAAGCTTTCTTT.

The CDR3 loop is CASSDDWAAYSNQPQHF. CDR3 nucleotides: TGTGCCAGCAGTGATGATTGGGCCGCTTATAGCAATCAGCCCCAGCATTTT. The chain links TRBV6-1 to TRBJ1-5; D is ambiguous. Trimming removed 3 bases from V and 0 bases from J, with 15 bases in between. This CDR3 has 17 amino acids. Germline-derived CDR1 and CDR2 are MNHNS and SASEGT.